This passage covers 19 T cell receptor beta chains from one sample sequenced in a study of blood T cell repertoires in COVID-19. Sequencing was performed with immunoSEQ multiplex PCR; in TCRdb, only in-frame clones are kept and a portion is missing. The table lists some 160,000 clones, nearly 80% of them singletons. The sequenced sample was peripheral blood. The origin of the receptors is a woman older than 75 with acute or convalescent COVID-19.

The chain recombines TRBV6-5 with TRBJ2-1; 11 bases line up with TRBD1. This CDR3 is built from 14 residues. V lost 6 bases to trimming and J lost 10 bases; unmatched junction nucleotides: 8. Germline lookup yields CDR1 MNHEY and CDR2 SVGAGI. The CDR3 spells CASSTGTGGREQFF. As DNA, the CDR3 is TGTGCCAGCAGCACCGGGACAGGGGGTCGCGAGCAGTTCTTC.

The chain uses TRBV19 and TRBJ2-2, with 7 bases fitting TRBD2. The CDR3 runs 16 residues. CDR1 is LNHDA and CDR2 is SQIVND in the germline V gene (reference sequence). V lost 4 bases, J lost 3 bases, and 8 bases stayed unmatched. CDR3 region: CASSTSGRADTGELFF. The CDR3 DNA reads as TGTGCCAGTAGTACTAGTGGGAGGGCCGACACCGGGGAGCTGTTTTTT.

The rearrangement joins TRBV6-6 to TRBJ2-2, with 7 bases that match TRBD2. V lost 8 bases to trimming and J lost 2 bases; unmatched junction nucleotides: 5. Germline CDR1 and CDR2: MNHNY and SVGAGI (reference sequence). The CDR3 is 14 residues long. CDR3 residues: CASQERDNTGELFF. The CDR3 nucleotides read TGTGCCAGCCAAGAGCGGGATAACACCGGGGAGCTGTTTTTT.

The chain couples TRBV6-5 to TRBJ2-7; a possible D gene is TRBD2 (6 bases). Germline loops: CDR1 MNHEY, CDR2 SVGAGI. V shed 7 bases and J shed 7 bases, with 20 bases lying between them. The CDR3 has 14 amino acids. The CDR3 DNA reads TGTGCCAGCACTCCAACCAGGGAGCGGGTAGAGCAGTACTTC. Translating gives CASTPTRERVEQYF.

The rearrangement links TRBV28 to TRBJ1-5, with D perhaps matching TRBD1 (5 bases). Germline CDR1 is MDHEN and CDR2 is SYDVKM. The length of the CDR3 is 12 residues. V lost 6 bases, J lost 9 bases, and 12 bases lay in between. As DNA, the CDR3 is TGTGCCAGCAGACCTCTGGGGGGGCCCCAGCATTTT. Amino acid sequence: CASRPLGGPQHF.

The V call is TRBV6-5, the J call TRBJ1-2, with D possibly TRBD1 on 6 matching bases. Germline CDR1 reads MNHEY; CDR2 reads SVGAGI. The germline V and J ends were trimmed by 2 bases and 4 bases, with 14 bases remaining between them. The CDR3 is 15 amino acids. The CDR3 spells CASSYVGGAGYGYTF. The CDR3 DNA follows: TGTGCCAGCAGTTACGTCGGGGGGGCCGGCTATGGCTACACCTTC.

The CDR3 loop reads CASSPTRGTNEKLFF. CDR3 in DNA: TGTGCCAGCAGCCCTACGAGAGGAACTAATGAAAAACTGTTTTTT. J is TRBJ1-4 and V is TRBV7-2; D remains unclear. V was trimmed by 5 bases and J by 1 base, leaving 11 bases between them. Per the germline V gene, CDR1 is SGHTA and CDR2 is FQGNSA. The CDR3 totals 15 residues.

The chain employs TRBV5-1 and TRBJ2-2, with 7 bases lining up with TRBD1. The junction had 3 bases not matched to a gene; V was cut back by 0 bases and J by 7 bases. The germline gives CDR1 SGHRS, CDR2 YFSETQ. There are 14 residues in the CDR3. CDR3 nucleotides: TGCGCCAGCAGCTTGGGAGGGGGCTTCGGGGAGCTGTTTTTT. This encodes CASSLGGGFGELFF.

The CDR3 protein is CASKSGGRELFF. Here the CDR3 DNA reads TGTGCCAGCAAGTCCGGGGGGAGGGAGCTGTTTTTT. The chain is built from TRBV12-3 or TRBV12-4 and TRBJ2-2; 7 bases are shared with TRBD2. After removal of 7 bases from V and 9 bases from J, the junction contained 5 bases not matched to a gene. The CDR3 is made up of 12 amino acids.

The gene calls are TRBV9 and TRBJ1-6; 10 positions match TRBD1. V dropped 0 bases and J dropped 8; count of bases not matched to a gene: 2. In germline, CDR1 is SGDLS, CDR2 YYNGEE. This CDR3 has 15 amino acids. CDR3 amino acids: CASSVEGQGYSPLHF. The DNA of the CDR3 is TGTGCCAGCAGCGTAGAGGGACAGGGGTATTCACCCCTCCACTTT.

The V and J genes are TRBV19 and TRBJ1-1, with TRBD1 matching over 11 bases. The CDR3 totals 16 residues. Germline assignment: CDR1 LNHDA and CDR2 SQIVND (reference sequence). Trimming at V came to 3 bases and at J to 1 base, leaving 4 bases not matched to a gene. DNA for the CDR3: TGTGCCAGTAGTATGGACAGGGGGCTTAGGAACACTGAAGCTTTCTTT. As protein: CASSMDRGLRNTEAFF.

V gene TRBV12-3 or TRBV12-4 combines with J gene TRBJ2-7; tentatively, D is TRBD2 (5 bases). The CDR3 sequence is 13 residues long. Trimming cost V 6 bases and J 3 bases, with 12 bases left between them. The CDR3 spells CASSGLNGYEQYF. CDR3 nucleotides: TGTGCCAGCAGCGGACTGAATGGCTACGAGCAGTACTTC.

The genes are TRBV5-8 and TRBJ1-2, with 7 nucleotides matching TRBD1. The CDR3 is 12 residues long. V lost 6 bases and J lost 5; bases outside the gene matches: 4. Germline loops: CDR1 SGHTS, CDR2 YDEGEE. The CDR3 is CASNGQVYGYTF. CDR3 bases: TGTGCCAGCAACGGACAGGTGTATGGCTACACCTTC.

This chain connects TRBV6-6 to TRBJ1-1; tentatively, D is TRBD1 (6 bases). The CDR3 consists of 14 residues. Germline CDR1 MNHNY, CDR2 SVGAGI (reference sequence). Between the trimmed V and J ends, which lost 5 bases and 2 bases, there was a span of 12 bases. The CDR3 loop reads CASSIRGSNTEAFF. CDR3 bases: TGTGCCAGCAGTATCAGGGGTTCTAACACTGAAGCTTTCTTT.

V gene TRBV6-5 combines with J gene TRBJ2-7, with D perhaps matching TRBD2 (6 bases). The CDR3 totals 14 residues. Trimming took off 5 bases at V and 4 bases at J, with 15 bases between the two ends. Germline V gives CDR1 MNHEY, CDR2 SVGAGI. This CDR3 reads CASSPPGLIYEQYF. DNA for the CDR3: TGTGCCAGCAGTCCGCCGGGACTTATATACGAGCAGTACTTC.

This chain connects TRBV30 to TRBJ1-1; 7 positions match TRBD1. CDR1 and CDR2 from the germline V gene are GTSNPN and SVGIG (reference sequence). The V segment lost 0 bases and the J segment 7 bases; nucleotides outside the gene matches: 5. The CDR3 is 13 residues long. Here the CDR3 reads CAWSVKGAVEAFF. CDR3 coding DNA: TGTGCCTGGAGTGTAAAGGGGGCAGTTGAAGCTTTCTTT.

This clone was seen a few times. The gene calls are TRBV2 and TRBJ2-6; a possible D gene is TRBD2 (5 bases). The CDR3 totals 16 residues. Trimming shortened V by 7 bases and J by 1 base, and 14 bases separated the two germline ends. Germline loops: CDR1 SNHLY, CDR2 FYNNEI. The CDR3 region has the DNA TGTGCCAGCACCCAGAACGGGGTGTCTGGGGCCAACGTCCTGACTTTC. The encoded protein is CASTQNGVSGANVLTF.

J is TRBJ2-1 and V is TRBV21-1; the table assigns TRBD1, which was not confirmed against the DNA. TRBV21-1 counts as a pseudogene. The CDR3 has 17 amino acids. The chain's CDR3 is CASSSKITGTQYNEQFF. The DNA of the CDR3 is TGTGCCAGCAGCTCAAAAATAACCGGGACACAATACAATGAGCAGTTCTTC.

There are a few counts of this clone. The rearrangement uses TRBV20-1 and TRBJ1-5; the D gene is possibly TRBD1 (6 bases). The V gene lost 3 bases and the J gene lost 3 bases, with 9 bases spanning the gap. There are 13 residues in the CDR3. CDR1 is DFQATT and CDR2 is SNEGSKA in the germline V gene (reference sequence). The CDR3 DNA reads as TGCAGTGCTAGTGGACAGAACAATCAGCCCCAGCATTTT. As protein: CSASGQNNQPQHF.